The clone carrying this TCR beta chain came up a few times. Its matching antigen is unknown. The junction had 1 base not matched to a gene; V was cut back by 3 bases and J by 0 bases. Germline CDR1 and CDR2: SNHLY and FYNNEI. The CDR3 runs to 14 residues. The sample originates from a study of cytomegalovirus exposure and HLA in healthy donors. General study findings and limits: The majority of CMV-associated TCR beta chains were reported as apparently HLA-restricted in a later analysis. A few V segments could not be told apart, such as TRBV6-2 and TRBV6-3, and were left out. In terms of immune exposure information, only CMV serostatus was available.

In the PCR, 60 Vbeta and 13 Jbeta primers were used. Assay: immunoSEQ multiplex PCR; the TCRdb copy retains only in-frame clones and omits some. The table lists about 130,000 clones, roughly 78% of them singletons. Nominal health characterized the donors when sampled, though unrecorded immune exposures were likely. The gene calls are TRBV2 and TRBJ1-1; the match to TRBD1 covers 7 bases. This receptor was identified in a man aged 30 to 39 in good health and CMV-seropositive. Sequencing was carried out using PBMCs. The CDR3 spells CASSEGQMNTEAFF. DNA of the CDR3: TGTGCCAGCAGTGAGGGACAGATGAACACTGAAGCTTTCTTT.